The source of this T cell receptor (beta chain) is a study of identical twins. TCRdb re-derived calls from the 5' RACE reads in MiXCR, one entry per CDR3 protein. This sample yields some 1,600,000 distinct CDR3 sequences, of which about 32% are seen a single time; around 0.3% belongs to the top ten. Note on this clonotype: Germline and junction disagree at one end, which may indicate a read error.

The germline V gene has CDR1 LGHDT and CDR2 YNNKEL (reference sequence). CDR3 size: 17 residues. What was sequenced was cord blood. The J gene is TRBJ1-2, the V gene TRBV3-1; 7 nucleotides agree with TRBD1. The sequence derives from a newborn girl in good health. The CDR3 DNA reads TGTGCCGGCAGCCAACGAGGGATTCGACAGGGAAACTATGGCTACACCTTC. It is translated as CAGSQRGIRQGNYGYTF. Together with reference TRBV3-1 and TRBJ1-2, the CDR3 gives the full variable domain: DTAVSQTPKYLVTQMGNDKSIKCEQNLGHDTMYWYKQDSKKFLKIMFSYNNKELIINETVPNRFSPKSPDKAHLNLHINSLELGDSAVYFCAGSQRGIRQGNYGYTFGSGTRLTVV.